Given below is one T cell receptor beta chain in context. Its antigen is not identified. These data belong to a study of blood T cells in healthy people across ages. The study's findings and limits: Roughly linear age-related decline in beta diversity appeared, significant by age around 42.

The CDR3 is 16 amino acids. Germline CDR1 and CDR2: SGHAT and FQNNGV. The trim removed 5 bases at V and 0 bases at J, leaving 3 bases unmatched. Then a second PCR, running about 7 to 11 cycles, was carried out with a sample-barcoded 5' primer and a J-beta primer mix. TCRdb reprocessed the 5' RACE reads via MiXCR and lists one record per CDR3 protein. The sample includes 700,000 to 950,000 distinct CDR3 sequences, around 46% of them seen just once. This clonotype was obtained from a woman between 55 and 75 years old in good health. This chain joins TRBV11-2 and TRBJ2-5; 13 bases fit TRBD2. The sample comprised blood. The chain's CDR3 is CASSLGTSGNQETQYF. The CDR3 nucleotides read TGTGCCAGCAGCCTAGGGACTAGCGGGAACCAAGAGACCCAGTACTTC.